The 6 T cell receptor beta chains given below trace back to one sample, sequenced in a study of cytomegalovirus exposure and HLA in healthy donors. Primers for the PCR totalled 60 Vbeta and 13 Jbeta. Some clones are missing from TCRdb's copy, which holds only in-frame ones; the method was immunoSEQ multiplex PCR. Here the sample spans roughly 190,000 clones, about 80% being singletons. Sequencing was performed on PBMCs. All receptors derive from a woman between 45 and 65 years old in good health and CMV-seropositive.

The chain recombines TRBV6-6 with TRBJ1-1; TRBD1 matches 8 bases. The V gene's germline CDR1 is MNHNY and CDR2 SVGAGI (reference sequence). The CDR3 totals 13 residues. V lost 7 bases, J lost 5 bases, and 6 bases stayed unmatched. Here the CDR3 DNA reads TGTGCCAGCAACGGACAGGGTGAGACTGAAGCTTTCTTT. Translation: CASNGQGETEAFF.

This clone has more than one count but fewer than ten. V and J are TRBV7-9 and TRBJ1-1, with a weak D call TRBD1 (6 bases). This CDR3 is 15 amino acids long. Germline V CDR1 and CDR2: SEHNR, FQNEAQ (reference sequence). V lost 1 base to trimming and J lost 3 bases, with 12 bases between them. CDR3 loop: CASSLEQGGDTEAFF. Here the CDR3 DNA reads TGTGCCAGCAGCTTAGAACAGGGAGGGGACACTGAAGCTTTCTTT.

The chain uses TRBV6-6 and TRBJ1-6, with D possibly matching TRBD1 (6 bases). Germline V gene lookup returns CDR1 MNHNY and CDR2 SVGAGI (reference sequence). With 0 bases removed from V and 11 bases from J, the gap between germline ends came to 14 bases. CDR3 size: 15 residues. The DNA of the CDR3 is TGTGCCAGCAGTTACTCGAGCAGGGGCAGCCCACCCCTCCACTTT. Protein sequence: CASSYSSRGSPPLHF.

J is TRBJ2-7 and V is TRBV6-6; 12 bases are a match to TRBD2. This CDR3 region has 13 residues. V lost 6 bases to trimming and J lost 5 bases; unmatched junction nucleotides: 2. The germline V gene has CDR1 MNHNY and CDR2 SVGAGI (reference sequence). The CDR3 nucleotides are TGTGCCAGCAGGCTAGCGGGGGGGCACGAGCAGTACTTC. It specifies CASRLAGGHEQYF.

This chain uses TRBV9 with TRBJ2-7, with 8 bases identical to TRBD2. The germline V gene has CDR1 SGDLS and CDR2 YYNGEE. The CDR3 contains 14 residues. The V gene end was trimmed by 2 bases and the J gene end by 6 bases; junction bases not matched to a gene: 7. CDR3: CASSVGGGTGEQYF. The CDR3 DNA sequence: TGTGCCAGCAGCGTCGGCGGGGGGACCGGCGAGCAGTACTTC.

CDR3 coding DNA: TGTGCCAGCAAAGAACCCGGAAGCGGGGGTAATTCACCCCTCCACTTT. Its translation is CASKEPGSGGNSPLHF. V is TRBV6-6 and J is TRBJ1-6; perhaps TRBD1 as D (5 bases). The CDR3 has 16 amino acids. Per the germline V gene, CDR1 is MNHNY and CDR2 is SVGAGI (reference sequence). V gave up 7 bases and J gave up 6 bases, with 19 bases separating them.